This T cell receptor beta chain appears in the sequencing data of a study of OX40 agonist ivuxolimab in advanced cancers. Study in general: Participants, 75% to 90% male, averaged roughly 59 years of age, ranging from roughly 20 to 85.

V was clipped by 7 bases and J by 1 base, with 5 bases between them. The CDR3 sequence is 10 residues long. The V gene's germline CDR1 is DFQATT and CDR2 SNEGSKA (reference sequence). Details on this clone: Its target is not known.

General study findings and limits: Clonal expansion from baseline to week 6 occurred in both CD4+ and CD8+ T cells. Those patients achieving a partial response at 0.1-3.0 mg/kg showed among the lowest clonal expansion.

Method: immunoSEQ multiplex PCR; TCRdb's copy keeps in-frame clones and lacks some. The sample lists around 76,000 clones, roughly 90% seen once, with 9% to 10% in the top ten. The input for sequencing was CD4+ or CD8+ T cells sorted from blood, taken in a trial of the OX40 agonist ivuxolimab. The TCR originated in an adult with an advanced solid tumor such as melanoma, head and neck, liver or kidney cancer. J is TRBJ2-7 and V is TRBV20-1; a possible D gene is TRBD2 (5 bases). The CDR3 nucleotides are TGCAGTGGAGGGTCCTACGAGCAGTACTTC. Amino acid sequence: CSGGSYEQYF.